Listed below are T cell receptor beta chains from one sample, sequenced in a study of identifying expanded T cells in peripheral blood. TCRdb's copy holds only in-frame clones and misses some; the assay was immunoSEQ multiplex PCR. The sample includes 55,000 to 60,000 clones, approximately 89% of them seen just once. The sample comprised blood. Receptors were obtained from a person aged 18 to 69 in good health. Each CDR3 is given with its conserved first and last residue. The order of the fields is J gene, V gene, clone size, D gene, CDR3 DNA, CDR3 protein. A D gene is named only where the DNA matches it firmly. The size entry is marked missing in some rows and otherwise reads once, few, many or a size class.

TRBJ2-7 | TRBV7-9 | medium-sized | TRBD1 | TGTGCCAGCAGCTCCGGACAGGCAAAACGGTACTTC | CASSSGQAKRYF
TRBJ2-6 | TRBV5-6 | . | . | TGTGCCAGCAGCTTGGCGGGTTCGGGGGCCAACGTCCTGACTTTC | CASSLAGSGANVLTF
TRBJ1-5 | TRBV7-2 | . | . | TGTGCCAGCAGCTTGTTAAATCAGCCCCAGCATTTT | CASSLLNQPQHF
TRBJ2-3 | TRBV29-1 | . | TRBD2 | TGCAGCGTTGCGACTAGCGGGAGGGATACGCAGTATTTT | CSVATSGRDTQYF
TRBJ2-2 | TRBV5-4 | . | . | TGTGCCAGCAGCTTGGAACCTAGCACCGGGGAGCTGTTTTTT | CASSLEPSTGELFF
TRBJ2-5 | TRBV4-3 | . | . | TGCGCCAGCAGCCGGGGGGTTTCGGGCGGGGAGACCCAGTACTTC | CASSRGVSGGETQYF
TRBJ2-5 | TRBV5-1 | . | . | TGCGCCAGCAGCCCGCTAGCTGGGGCCCAAGAGACCCAGTACTTC | CASSPLAGAQETQYF
TRBJ2-1 | TRBV6-6 | . | . | TGTGCCAGCAGTTTCTCGGCCCGGGATGAGCAGTTCTTC | CASSFSARDEQFF
TRBJ1-2 | TRBV19 | few | . | TGTGCCAGTAGTATACCCCAGGGCTGGAGCTATGGCTACACCTTC | CASSIPQGWSYGYTF
TRBJ1-1 | TRBV19 | . | . | TGTGCCAGTAGTATTACGGGGAAGAACACTGAAGCTTTCTTT | CASSITGKNTEAFF
TRBJ2-3 | TRBV5-4 | . | . | TGTGCCAGCAGCTTGAGGGACTTCACAGATACGCAGTATTTT | CASSLRDFTDTQYF
TRBJ1-2 | TRBV28 | . | . | TGTGCCACCCGACTACTCTATGGCTACACCTTC | CATRLLYGYTF
TRBJ2-5 | TRBV6-5 | few | . | TGTGCCAGCAGTTACTCGGACGGGGAGACCCAGTACTTC | CASSYSDGETQYF
TRBJ2-7 | TRBV4-2 | . | TRBD2 | TGTGCCAGCAGCCAAGAAAGCGGGAGCTCCTACGAGCAGTACTTC | CASSQESGSSYEQYF
TRBJ1-1 | TRBV19 | . | TRBD1 | TGTGCCAGTAGAGACACCGGGACAGGGGAGGACACTGAAGCTTTCTTT | CASRDTGTGEDTEAFF
TRBJ1-5 | TRBV10-1 | . | TRBD1 | TGCGCCAGCAGTGACAACCGGGACAGGGTCGATCAGCCCCAGCATTTT | CASSDNRDRVDQPQHF
TRBJ1-3 | TRBV9 | . | . | TGTGCCAGCAGCGTAGGGTCAGGGGCTGGAAACACCATATATTTT | CASSVGSGAGNTIYF
TRBJ2-7 | TRBV28 | . | . | TGTGCCAGCAGTCCGCCGGGGACCTACGAGCAGTACTTC | CASSPPGTYEQYF
TRBJ2-3 | TRBV7-2 | . | . | TGTGCCAGCAGCTTAGGGGGTTTTTCAGATACGCAGTATTTT | CASSLGGFSDTQYF
TRBJ2-7 | TRBV11-3 | . | . | TGTGCCAGCAGCTTAGGTGGAAGGGGCGAGCAGTACTTC | CASSLGGRGEQYF
TRBJ2-1 | TRBV7-2 | . | . | TGTGCCAGCAGCACACGGAGGGGATACAATGAGCAGTTCTTC | CASSTRRGYNEQFF
TRBJ1-1 | TRBV5-6 | once | TRBD1 | TGTGCCAGCAGTGGACAGGGGGCATTGAACACTGAAGCTTTCTTT | CASSGQGALNTEAFF
TRBJ2-3 | TRBV7-2 | . | . | TGTGCCAGCAGCTTCGGTGGAGATACGCAGTATTTT | CASSFGGDTQYF
TRBJ2-3 | TRBV9 | . | . | TGTGCCAGCAGCGTAGGGGGTAGCGACACAGATACGCAGTATTTT | CASSVGGSDTDTQYF
TRBJ1-1 | TRBV2 | . | . | TGTGCCAGCATCCTGGGGGGGGGCGACACTGAAGCTTTCTTT | CASILGGGDTEAFF
TRBJ1-2 | TRBV25-1 | . | . | TGTGCCAGCAGTGATCACCATGGCTACACCTTC | CASSDHHGYTF
TRBJ1-1 | TRBV4-1 | . | . | TGCGCCAGCAGCCAACTTGGACTGGGGGGGGGTCCCAGAAGCATGAACACTGAAGCTTTCTTT | CASSQLGLGGGPRSMNTEAFF
TRBJ1-4 | TRBV7-5 | . | . | TGTGTCAGAAGCTTAGCTGCAGGGGTAGACGAAAAACTGTTTTTT | CVRSLAAGVDEKLFF
TRBJ2-2 | TRBV19 | . | . | TGTGCCAGTAGTAGAAGGGGGGACACCGGGGAGCTGTTTTTT | CASSRRGDTGELFF
TRBJ2-7 | TRBV7-2 | . | . | TGTGCCAGCAGCTTAGGAAGCGGTGGGCCTACTAGCTCCTACGAGCAGTACTTC | CASSLGSGGPTSSYEQYF
TRBJ1-2 | TRBV11-2 | . | . | TGTGCCAGCAGCTTAGAACGTTCTAACTATGGCTACACCTTC | CASSLERSNYGYTF
TRBJ2-7 | TRBV4-1 | . | TRBD1 | TGCGCCAGCAGCCAAGAAAAGCGTCGACAGGGTTACGAGCAGTACTTC | CASSQEKRRQGYEQYF
TRBJ1-5 | TRBV13 | . | . | TGTGCCAGCAGCTTTAGGAGAGATAGCAATCAGCCCCAGCATTTT | CASSFRRDSNQPQHF
TRBJ2-5 | TRBV25-1 | . | TRBD1 | TGTGCCAGCAGTGTGGGACAGGGAGAGACCCAGTACTTC | CASSVGQGETQYF
TRBJ2-3 | TRBV2 | . | TRBD2 | TGTGCCAGCAGCCTGACTAGCGGAATTTCCACAGATACGCAGTATTTT | CASSLTSGISTDTQYF
TRBJ1-6 | TRBV30 | . | TRBD1 | TGTGCCTGGGGGGACAGGAGCTCCTATAATTCACCCCTCCACTTT | CAWGDRSSYNSPLHF
TRBJ2-7 | TRBV6-4 | once | . | TGTGCCAGCAGTGATCGACGGGGATGGTCCTACGAGCAGTACTTC | CASSDRRGWSYEQYF
TRBJ1-1 | TRBV5-1 | . | . | TGCGCCAGCAGCCCTTCTAGCACGAACACTGAAGCTTTCTTT | CASSPSSTNTEAFF
TRBJ2-7 | TRBV5-1 | once | . | TGCGCCAGCAGCTACAGGGGGGGTTACGAGCAGTACTTC | CASSYRGGYEQYF
TRBJ1-1 | TRBV5-8 | . | . | TGTGCCAGCAGCTTGGACATAGCGGACACTGAAGCTTTCTTT | CASSLDIADTEAFF
TRBJ2-5 | TRBV14 | . | . | TGTGCCAGCAGCCAAGAGGTGAAACAAGAGACCCAGTACTTC | CASSQEVKQETQYF
TRBJ1-1 | TRBV5-4 | . | . | TGTGCCAGCAGTTCCGGGACTAAGGGCTGGAACACTGAAGCTTTCTTT | CASSSGTKGWNTEAFF
TRBJ2-5 | TRBV28 | . | . | TGTGCCAGCAGATTTATCAAGGGGCGGGAGACCCAGTACTTC | CASRFIKGRETQYF
TRBJ2-1 | TRBV7-2 | . | . | TGTGCCAGCAGCTTAATTCTAGCCCCCAATGAGCAGTTCTTC | CASSLILAPNEQFF
TRBJ2-3 | TRBV11-2 | . | TRBD2 | TGTGCCAGCAGCTTTGGAGCGGGGGGGCCCAGCACAGATACGCAGTATTTT | CASSFGAGGPSTDTQYF
TRBJ1-5 | TRBV6-5 | few | . | TGTGCCAGCACGGCAGGGGCGAATCAGCCCCAGCATTTT | CASTAGANQPQHF
TRBJ1-1 | TRBV5-1 | . | . | TGCGCCAGCAGCTTATTATCCCCGGCGGGCACTGAAGCTTTCTTT | CASSLLSPAGTEAFF
TRBJ1-5 | TRBV6-1 | . | . | TGTGCCAGCAGTGACAGAAATCGCAATCAGCCCCAGCATTTT | CASSDRNRNQPQHF
TRBJ1-2 | TRBV6-1 | few | . | TGTGCCAGCAGTGAAATCCGTGGCTACACCTTC | CASSEIRGYTF
TRBJ2-3 | TRBV28 | once | . | TGTGCCAGCAGTTCCAAGCGCGGGACAGCGAATCCAGATACGCAGTATTTT | CASSSKRGTANPDTQYF
TRBJ2-7 | TRBV20-1 | . | . | TGCAGTGCTAGGGACGCCTACGAGCAGTACTTC | CSARDAYEQYF
TRBJ2-3 | TRBV29-1 | once | TRBD2 | TGCAGCGTTGCCCGGGGGGCAGATACGCAGTATTTT | CSVARGADTQYF
TRBJ1-4 | TRBV20-1 | . | . | TGCAGTGCTAGAGTTGGTGAAAAACTGTTTTTT | CSARVGEKLFF
TRBJ1-5 | TRBV7-9 | . | TRBD1 | TGTGCCAGCAGCTTAGACCTGGGACAGTTGGTTTATCAGCCCCAGCATTTT | CASSLDLGQLVYQPQHF
TRBJ1-2 | TRBV7-2 | . | . | TGTGCCAGCAGCCCCTTTTATCTGGCAGGGGACTATGGCTACACCTTC | CASSPFYLAGDYGYTF
TRBJ2-3 | TRBV30 | once | . | TGTGCCTGGAGTGTACAGGGCACAGATACGCAGTATTTT | CAWSVQGTDTQYF
TRBJ1-5 | TRBV19 | . | . | TGTGCCAGTAGTACAGGTTTCAATCAGCCCCAGCATTTT | CASSTGFNQPQHF
TRBJ2-6 | TRBV5-1 | . | TRBD1 | TGCGCCAGCAGCTCCGGACAGGGGAGGGCCAACGTCCTGACTTTC | CASSSGQGRANVLTF
TRBJ1-2 | TRBV2 | few | TRBD1 | TGTGCGATCTACTCCGGGACAGGGTTCTATGGCTACACCTTC | CAIYSGTGFYGYTF